The 4 T cell receptor beta chains given below trace back to one sample, sequenced in a study of control samples from healthy donors and cancer patients. Sequencing was performed with immunoSEQ multiplex PCR; in TCRdb, only in-frame clones are kept and a portion is missing. The table includes tens of thousands of clones, around 92% detected once. Sequencing was done on a sample of blood. The receptors stem from a young man in good health.

The chain combines TRBV3-1 (or the pseudogene TRBV3-2) with TRBJ2-7; D remains unclear. Germline V gene sequence: CDR1 LGHDT, CDR2 YNNKEL (reference sequence). Trimming cost V 1 base and J 1 base, with 17 bases left between them. This CDR3 has 17 amino acids. The CDR3 DNA sequence: TGTGCCAGCAGCCAAGTAGAGAGTTTGATGAGATCCTACGAGCAGTACTTC. This gives the protein CASSQVESLMRSYEQYF.

The chain carries TRBV14 and TRBJ2-7, with 8 bases that match TRBD2. The germline V gene has CDR1 SGHDN and CDR2 FVKESK. Trimming took 2 bases from V and 6 from J; bases not matched to a gene: 12. This CDR3 comprises 16 residues. The CDR3: CASSQMGGGRKGEQYF. The CDR3 coding sequence is TGTGCCAGCAGCCAAATGGGCGGGGGGCGCAAAGGCGAGCAGTACTTC.

The chain links TRBV11-2 to TRBJ2-3; D call uncertain. Per the germline V gene, CDR1 is SGHAT and CDR2 is FQNNGV. The CDR3 is made up of 14 amino acids. Deletions cut 1 base from V and 1 base from J, with 6 bases between. This CDR3 is CASSLGAGTDTQYF. The CDR3, as DNA: TGTGCCAGCAGCTTAGGGGCAGGCACAGATACGCAGTATTTT.

The genes are TRBV30 and TRBJ1-4; possibly TRBD1 for D (5 bases). The ends were cut back, 0 bases at V and 4 bases at J, with 9 bases in the middle. Germline-derived CDR1 and CDR2 are GTSNPN and SVGIG (reference sequence). CDR3 length equals 14 residues. CDR3 region: CAWSVGQFNEKLFF. CDR3 bases: TGTGCCTGGAGTGTGGGGCAGTTTAATGAAAAACTGTTTTTT. The full variable domain, rest sourced from reference TRBV30 and TRBJ1-4, is SQTIHQWPATLVQPVGSPLSLECTVEGTSNPNLYWYRQAAGRGLQLLFYSVGIGQISSEVPQNLSASRPQDRQFILSSKKLLLSDSGFYLCAWSVGQFNEKLFFGSGTQLSVL.